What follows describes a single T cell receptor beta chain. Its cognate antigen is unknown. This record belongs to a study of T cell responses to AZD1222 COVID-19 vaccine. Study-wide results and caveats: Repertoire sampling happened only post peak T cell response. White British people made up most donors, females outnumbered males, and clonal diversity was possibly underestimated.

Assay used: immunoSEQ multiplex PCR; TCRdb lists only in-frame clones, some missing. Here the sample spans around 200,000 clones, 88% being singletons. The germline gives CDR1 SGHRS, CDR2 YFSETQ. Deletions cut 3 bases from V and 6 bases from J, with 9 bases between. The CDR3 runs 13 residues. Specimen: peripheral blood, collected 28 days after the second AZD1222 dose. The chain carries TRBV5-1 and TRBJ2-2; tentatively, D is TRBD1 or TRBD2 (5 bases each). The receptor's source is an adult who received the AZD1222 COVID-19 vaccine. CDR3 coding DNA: TGCGCCAGCAGCTGGGGGATCGCCGGGGAGCTGTTTTTT. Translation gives CASSWGIAGELFF.